This T cell receptor beta chain was captured in a study of T-cell memory formation after mild COVID-19. Findings of the study overall: The appearance of some responding clones in pre-infection memory suggested that cross-reactive memory joined. Later expanders leaned toward CD4+, whereas clones contracting from day 15 to 85 were balanced CD4/CD8.

From germline, CDR1 is SGHTA and CDR2 FQGTGA. V gave up 4 bases and J gave up 7 bases; unmatched junction bases: 16. The CDR3 is 17 amino acids. As regards this clonotype: Its matching antigen is unknown.

TCRdb fed the 5' RACE reads into MiXCR, producing one record per CDR3 protein. The table lists some 350,000 distinct CDR3 sequences, over 10% of them singletons. This clonotype originated in a man aged 18 to 35 who had mild COVID-19 (a few samples of this study predate the infection). Cell type and time point are not known. This rearrangement joins TRBV7-3 to TRBJ2-1; 7 bases match TRBD1. Sequencing used PBMCs or a T cell subset sorted from them (not recorded which). The CDR3 loop reads CASSYRATGWRGNEQFF. The CDR3 coding sequence is TGTGCCAGCAGCTATCGGGCGACAGGGTGGCGTGGAAATGAGCAGTTCTTC.